This TCR beta chain emerged from a study of blood T cell repertoires in COVID-19. Whole-study context: Material from acute and convalescent COVID-19 was sourced from the United States, Italy and Spain. PBMCs, B-cell-depleted T cells, or T cells provided the cDNA or gDNA that made up the material.

Authors' analysis steps: Amplifying reference gene primers gave estimates of nucleated cell counts. The method was immunoSEQ multiplex PCR; TCRdb's version includes in-frame clones alone and lacks a portion of them. Clone size and V and J calls were adopted from that table, with D and trimming inferred from the DNA. Among about 220,000 clones listed, 80% to 90% were seen once. The CDR3 length is 16 residues. In germline, CDR1 is KGHSH, CDR2 LQKENI. Unmatched junction bases numbered 6, after V lost 0 bases and J lost 5 bases. The source of this sequence is a young man who had recovered from COVID-19. Sequencing was performed on peripheral blood. The chain has TRBV18 and TRBJ2-3; 9 bases align to TRBD2. CDR3 residues: CASSPPSGGGEDTQYF. CDR3 DNA: TGTGCCAGCTCACCACCTTCTGGCGGGGGGGAAGATACGCAGTATTTT.